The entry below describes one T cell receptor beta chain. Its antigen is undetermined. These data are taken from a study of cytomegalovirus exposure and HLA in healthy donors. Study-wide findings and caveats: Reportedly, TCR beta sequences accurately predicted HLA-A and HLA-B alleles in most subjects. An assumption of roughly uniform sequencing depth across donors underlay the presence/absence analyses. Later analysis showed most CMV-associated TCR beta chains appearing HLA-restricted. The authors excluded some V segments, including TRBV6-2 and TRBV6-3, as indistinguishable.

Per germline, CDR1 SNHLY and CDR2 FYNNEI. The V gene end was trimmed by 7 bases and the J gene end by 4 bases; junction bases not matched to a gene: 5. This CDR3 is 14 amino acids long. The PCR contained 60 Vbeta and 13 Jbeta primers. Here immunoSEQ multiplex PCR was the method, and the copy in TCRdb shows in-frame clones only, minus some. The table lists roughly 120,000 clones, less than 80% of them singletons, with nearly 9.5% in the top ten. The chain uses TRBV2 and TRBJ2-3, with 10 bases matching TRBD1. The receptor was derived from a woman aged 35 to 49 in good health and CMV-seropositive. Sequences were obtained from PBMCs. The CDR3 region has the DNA TGTGCCAGCAATATGGGACAGGGGTCAGATACGCAGTATTTT. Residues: CASNMGQGSDTQYF.